These 22 T cell receptor beta chains came from one sample sequenced in a study of blood T cell repertoires in COVID-19. Data came from immunoSEQ multiplex PCR; TCRdb stores just in-frame clones and leaves some out. The sample shows approximately 150,000 clones, around 82% of them seen only once. The sequenced sample consisted of peripheral blood. The receptors were sampled from a man between 60 and 70 years old with acute or convalescent COVID-19.

The V and J genes are TRBV3-1 (or the pseudogene TRBV3-2) and TRBJ1-2; possible D gene TRBD1, 5 bases. The CDR3 extends over 15 amino acids. V gave up 1 base and J gave up 3 bases, with 12 bases separating them. Germline V gives CDR1 LGHDT, CDR2 YNNKEL (reference sequence). The CDR3 DNA reads TGTGCCAGCAGCCAAGGGGGCCAGAATTACTATGGCTACACCTTC. This gives the protein CASSQGGQNYYGYTF.

The chain has TRBV24-1 and TRBJ2-3; D gene uncertain. Deletions cut 5 bases from V and 1 base from J, with 9 bases between. Germline V gene lookup returns CDR1 KGHDR and CDR2 SFDVKD. The CDR3 has 14 amino acids. The CDR3 DNA reads TGTGCCACCAGTGCCGAGTACCGCACAGATACGCAGTATTTT. It translates to CATSAEYRTDTQYF.

This rearrangement joins TRBV19 to TRBJ2-6; 7 bases map to TRBD1. Trimming removed 5 bases from V and 2 bases from J; junction bases left unmatched: 3. The length of the CDR3 is 15 residues. Germline V gives CDR1 LNHDA, CDR2 SQIVND (reference sequence). CDR3 DNA: TGTGCCAGTAGTGAACAGGGGACTGGGGCCAACGTCCTGACTTTC. Its translation: CASSEQGTGANVLTF.

V and J are TRBV19 and TRBJ2-7; the D is unclear. Germline V gene sequence: CDR1 LNHDA, CDR2 SQIVND (reference sequence). The V end was cut by 6 bases, the J end by 3 bases, with 15 bases between. The CDR3 runs to 14 residues. CDR3 residues: CASRPTVTGYEQYF. The CDR3 DNA sequence: TGTGCCAGTAGACCCACCGTTACCGGCTACGAGCAGTACTTC.

The chain joins TRBV6-2 or TRBV6-3 to TRBJ2-2, with D possibly TRBD2 on 6 matching bases. Trimming removed 4 bases at V and 6 bases at J, with 12 bases between. This CDR3 is built from 14 residues. The germline CDR1 and CDR2 sequences are MNHEY and SVGEGT. As DNA, the CDR3 is TGTGCCAGCAGTTCCTACGGGGGAGCCGGGGAGCTGTTTTTT. Translating it yields CASSSYGGAGELFF.

The CDR3, as DNA: TGCAGCGTGACCGAGGCCGGGGAGCTGTTTTTT. This translates into CSVTEAGELFF. The rearrangement joins TRBV29-1 to TRBJ2-2; D call uncertain. V shed 6 bases and J shed 6 bases, with 8 bases lying between them. Per germline, CDR1 SQVTM and CDR2 ANQGSEA. This CDR3 comprises 11 residues.

The rearrangement joins TRBV7-3 to TRBJ2-2; possible D gene TRBD2, 6 bases. Trimming removed 4 bases from V and 2 bases from J, with 11 bases in between. Germline V gene lookup returns CDR1 SGHTA and CDR2 FQGTGA. CDR3 length: 15 amino acids. The CDR3 bases are TGTGCCAGCAGCTATGGAGGGATAAACACCGGGGAGCTGTTTTTT. Protein product: CASSYGGINTGELFF.

This rearrangement joins TRBV5-1 to TRBJ2-2; perhaps TRBD2 as D (5 bases). The CDR3 has 14 amino acids. V was cut by 7 bases and J by 4 bases, with 14 bases left in between. Germline CDR1 is SGHRS and CDR2 is YFSETQ. The CDR3 DNA reads as TGCGCCAGCTGTACGAGGGTTAGCACCGGGGAGCTGTTTTTT. This translates into CASCTRVSTGELFF.

V and J are TRBV10-3 and TRBJ1-4; TRBD1 aligns across 8 bases. The CDR3 sequence is 15 residues long. The germline gives CDR1 ENHRY, CDR2 SYGVKD. V lost 2 bases, J lost 8 bases, and 7 bases stayed unmatched. The CDR3 DNA reads as TGTGCCATCAGTGAGGAGGACAGGGCAGGAGAAAAACTGTTTTTT. Protein product: CAISEEDRAGEKLFF.

The chain is built from TRBV7-9 and TRBJ2-3; 10 bases agree with TRBD1. Per germline, CDR1 SEHNR and CDR2 FQNEAQ (reference sequence). After removal of 6 bases from V and 1 base from J, the junction contained 4 bases not matched to a gene. The CDR3 extends over 15 amino acids. The CDR3 DNA reads as TGTGCCAGCAGTTGGGACAGGGGAGGCACAGATACGCAGTATTTT. Translation: CASSWDRGGTDTQYF.

This clone was seen a handful of times. In nucleotides, the CDR3 is TGTGCCAGCAGACAGGGGGCGCACAATGAGCAGTTCTTC. Encoded protein: CASRQGAHNEQFF. This rearrangement joins TRBV6-5 to TRBJ2-1, with 9 bases matching TRBD1. Germline V CDR1 and CDR2: MNHEY, SVGAGI. Unmatched junction bases numbered 2, after V lost 6 bases and J lost 5 bases. The CDR3 has 13 residues.

This chain uses TRBV7-6 with TRBJ1-2, with D perhaps matching TRBD1 (5 bases). V was pared by 4 bases and J by 1 base, with 19 bases between. The CDR3 contains 17 residues. Germline loops: CDR1 SGHVS, CDR2 FNYEAQ. This CDR3 reads CASSYRDSGRFNYGYTF. As DNA, the CDR3 is TGTGCCAGCAGCTATCGGGACTCCGGAAGATTTAACTATGGCTACACCTTC.

The CDR3 DNA reads TGTGCCAGCAGTTTATCGTTCCGGGCGGGAGAGACAGATACGCAGTATTTT. Encoded protein: CASSLSFRAGETDTQYF. The chain has TRBV27 and TRBJ2-3, with 7 bases matching TRBD2. V lost 0 bases to trimming and J lost 3 bases; unmatched junction nucleotides: 9. The CDR3 runs to 17 residues. Germline V gives CDR1 MNHEY, CDR2 SMNVEV (reference sequence).

J is TRBJ2-2 and V is TRBV5-1; TRBD2 agrees at 9 bases. The germline CDR1 and CDR2 sequences are SGHRS and YFSETQ. This CDR3 is 15 amino acids long. The V and J ends lost 0 bases and 4 bases, in that order; junction bases with no gene match: 1. CDR3 coding DNA: TGCGCCAGCAGCTTGGCTAGCGGGGTCACCGGGGAGCTGTTTTTT. It codes for CASSLASGVTGELFF.

The CDR3 region is CASSFSGQGDQPQHF. The CDR3 DNA reads TGCGCCAGCAGCTTTTCAGGACAGGGAGATCAGCCCCAGCATTTT. This chain joins TRBV5-1 and TRBJ1-5; 8 bases fit TRBD1. This CDR3 comprises 15 residues. Trimming at V came to 2 bases and at J to 5 bases, leaving 6 bases not matched to a gene. Germline V gene sequence: CDR1 SGHRS, CDR2 YFSETQ.

The V call is TRBV6-5, the J call TRBJ2-3, with 8 bases identical to TRBD1. Germline V lookup: CDR1 MNHEY, CDR2 SVGAGI. V lost 6 bases, J lost 2 bases, and 4 bases stayed unmatched. The CDR3 is 14 residues long. CDR3 residues: CASRDRGFTDTQYF. In DNA form, the CDR3 reads TGTGCCAGCAGAGACAGGGGATTCACAGATACGCAGTATTTT.

The chain carries TRBV24-1 and TRBJ2-1; 14 bases line up with TRBD2. The CDR3 loop spans 16 amino acids. The junction had 1 base not matched to a gene; V was cut back by 3 bases and J by 4 bases. The germline gives CDR1 KGHDR, CDR2 SFDVKD. As DNA, the CDR3 is TGTGCCACCAGTGATGGGACTAGCGGGGGTTACAATGAGCAGTTCTTC. It specifies CATSDGTSGGYNEQFF.

The chain combines TRBV5-1 with TRBJ2-5; D remains ambiguous. The CDR3 is made up of 14 amino acids. V lost 0 bases and J lost 1, with 7 bases in between. CDR1 is SGHRS, CDR2 YFSETQ, per germline. CDR3 bases: TGCGCCAGCAGCTTGGGCCGGGTCCAAGAGACCCAGTACTTC. This codes for CASSLGRVQETQYF.

The chain links TRBV5-1 to TRBJ1-2; TRBD1 matches 9 bases. The length of the CDR3 is 14 residues. CDR1 is SGHRS, CDR2 YFSETQ, per germline. J gave up 8 bases and V 0 bases, and 5 bases lay outside the gene matches. CDR3 loop: CASSLVAQGAGYTF. CDR3 DNA: TGCGCCAGCAGCTTGGTCGCACAGGGGGCGGGCTACACCTTC.

This clone came up once. CDR3 DNA sequence: TGTGCCAGCAGTAGAGGCAGACTAGAGACCCAGTACTTC. Residues: CASSRGRLETQYF. J is TRBJ2-5 and V is TRBV12-3 or TRBV12-4; D gene ambiguous. CDR3 length equals 13 residues. Trimming took off 5 bases at V and 4 bases at J, with 11 bases between the two ends.

In its sample, this clone was seen once. The J gene is TRBJ2-7, the V gene TRBV6-5; no firm D call. Germline V gene lookup returns CDR1 MNHEY and CDR2 SVGAGI. V was shortened by 5 bases and J by 1 base, with 15 bases between the two germline ends. CDR3 length: 15 amino acids. The CDR3 sequence: CASSRSTVGSYEQYF. As DNA, the CDR3 is TGTGCCAGCAGTCGTTCGACTGTTGGGTCCTACGAGCAGTACTTC.

The rearrangement links TRBV5-4 to TRBJ2-7; D uncertain. The V and J ends lost 3 bases and 1 base respectively, with 8 bases between them. Germline V gives CDR1 SGHNT, CDR2 YYREEE (reference sequence). The CDR3 loop spans 13 amino acids. CDR3 sequence reads: CASSSTESYEQYF. In DNA form, the CDR3 reads TGTGCCAGCAGCTCAACTGAGTCCTACGAGCAGTACTTC.